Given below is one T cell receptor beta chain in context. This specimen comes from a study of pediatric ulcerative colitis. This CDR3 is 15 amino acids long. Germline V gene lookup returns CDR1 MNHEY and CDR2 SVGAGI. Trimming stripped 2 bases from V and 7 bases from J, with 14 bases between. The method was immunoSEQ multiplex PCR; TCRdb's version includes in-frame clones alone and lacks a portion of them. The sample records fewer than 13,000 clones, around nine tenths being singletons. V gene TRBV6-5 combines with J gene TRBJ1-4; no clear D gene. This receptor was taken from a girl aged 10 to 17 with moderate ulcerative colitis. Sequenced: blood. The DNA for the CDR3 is TGTGCCAGCAGTTACGGTCGGGTGGTCGGTGAAAAACTGTTTTTT. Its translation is CASSYGRVVGEKLFF.